What follows are 21 T cell receptor beta chains derived from one specimen sequenced in a study of cytomegalovirus exposure and HLA in healthy donors. PCR amplification relied on 60 Vbeta primers (plus 13 Jbeta primers). Clones were read by immunoSEQ multiplex PCR, and TCRdb kept only the in-frame ones, dropping some. The sample table sets out 130,000 or so clones. The sample consisted of PBMCs. Receptors were obtained from a young woman in good health and CMV-seronegative.

The CDR3 spells CASSWTSGRYNEQFF. CDR3 DNA: TGCGCCAGCAGCTGGACTAGCGGGAGGTACAATGAGCAGTTCTTC. The chain combines TRBV5-1 with TRBJ2-1, with 14 bases fitting TRBD2. This CDR3 region has 15 residues. V dropped 3 bases and J dropped 4; count of bases not matched to a gene: 0. In germline, CDR1 is SGHRS, CDR2 YFSETQ.

The chain links TRBV2 to TRBJ1-1; 9 bases match TRBD1. The CDR3 extends over 13 amino acids. The germline CDR1 and CDR2 sequences are SNHLY and FYNNEI. J gave up 5 bases and V 6 bases, and 4 bases lay outside the gene matches. CDR3 region: CASSIDRGTEAFF. The CDR3 DNA is TGTGCCAGCAGCATTGACAGGGGGACTGAAGCTTTCTTT.

The V gene is TRBV7-6, the J gene TRBJ2-5; possible D gene TRBD2, 6 bases. Germline lookup yields CDR1 SGHVS and CDR2 FNYEAQ. The CDR3 consists of 13 residues. V lost 0 bases and J 6 bases, leaving 8 bases between the germline ends. The chain's CDR3 is CASSLAEGKTQYF. CDR3 in DNA: TGTGCCAGCAGCTTAGCGGAGGGAAAGACCCAGTACTTC.

This chain connects TRBV27 to TRBJ1-2; no definite D call. There are 16 residues in the CDR3. The germline V gene has CDR1 MNHEY and CDR2 SMNVEV (reference sequence). The ends were cut back, 2 bases at V and 4 bases at J, with 17 bases in the middle. As DNA, the CDR3 is TGTGCCAGCAGTTTACACGCGGGCATGGAGGGCTATGGCTACACCTTC. Translated: CASSLHAGMEGYGYTF.

The chain combines TRBV19 with TRBJ2-4; 11 nucleotides match TRBD1. Trimming at V came to 3 bases and at J to 0 bases, leaving 4 bases not matched to a gene. Germline V CDR1 and CDR2: LNHDA, SQIVND (reference sequence). CDR3 size: 17 residues. The CDR3 loop reads CASSMGTGGLAKNIQYF. In DNA, the CDR3 is TGTGCCAGTAGTATGGGGACAGGGGGTTTAGCCAAAAACATTCAGTACTTC.

This chain connects TRBV2 to TRBJ1-2, with 7 bases matching TRBD1. The V gene's germline CDR1 is SNHLY and CDR2 FYNNEI. The CDR3 is 13 amino acids. V shed 1 base and J 8 bases; nucleotides not matched to a gene: 4. The CDR3 nucleotides read TGTGCCAGCAGTGAAGGACAGGGAAGGGGCTACACCTTC. Its protein is CASSEGQGRGYTF.

The chain uses TRBV30 and TRBJ2-1; TRBD2 matches 13 bases. The CDR3 extends over 16 amino acids. J lost 9 bases, V lost 1 base, and 9 bases had no gene match. The germline CDR1 and CDR2 sequences are GTSNPN and SVGIG (reference sequence). The DNA of the CDR3 is TGTGCCTGGAGTGCCACTACTAGCGGGAGGGCCGGTGAGCAGTTCTTC. Encoded protein: CAWSATTSGRAGEQFF.

The gene calls are TRBV14 and TRBJ1-4; D not certain. Trimming cost V 0 bases and J 7 bases, with 12 bases left between them. CDR1 SGHDN and CDR2 FVKESK come from the germline V gene. The CDR3 runs to 15 residues. The CDR3 bases are TGTGCCAGCAGCCAAGAGTTTTTTCCAGGTGAAAAACTGTTTTTT. Translation gives CASSQEFFPGEKLFF.

The V gene is TRBV19, the J gene TRBJ2-1; D perhaps matches TRBD2 (6 bases). The ends were cut back, 2 bases at V and 8 bases at J, with 13 bases in the middle. Per germline, CDR1 LNHDA and CDR2 SQIVND (reference sequence). The length of the CDR3 is 14 residues. The CDR3 here is CASSIPGVIDEQFF. CDR3 coding DNA: TGTGCCAGTAGTATACCGGGAGTAATCGATGAGCAGTTCTTC.

The chain couples TRBV4-1 to TRBJ2-5; weak D call: TRBD1 (5 bases). This CDR3 contains 16 residues. Germline V CDR1 and CDR2: MGHRA, YSYEKL. The germline V and J ends were trimmed by 8 bases and 5 bases, with 24 bases remaining between them. CDR3 bases: TGCGCCAGCTCCTATACCCAGGGCCCAGGTCGGGAGACCCAGTACTTC. It codes for CASSYTQGPGRETQYF.

The chain combines TRBV7-9 with TRBJ2-3; TRBD2 matches 9 bases. CDR1 and CDR2 (germline): SEHNR, FQNEAQ (reference sequence). This CDR3 region has 14 residues. V dropped 4 bases and J dropped 4; count of bases not matched to a gene: 3. The CDR3: CASSSRTSADTQYF. DNA for the CDR3: TGTGCCAGCAGCTCTCGGACTAGCGCAGATACGCAGTATTTT.

The CDR3 DNA reads TGTGCCAGTAGTGCGCGGAGGTCAGGGGACACTGAAGCTTTCTTT. Residues: CASSARRSGDTEAFF. The rearrangement uses TRBV19 and TRBJ1-1; TRBD1 is a possible D gene (6 bases). With 5 bases removed from V and 3 bases from J, the gap between germline ends came to 16 bases. Germline V gives CDR1 LNHDA, CDR2 SQIVND (reference sequence). The CDR3 consists of 15 residues.

The chain carries TRBV15 and TRBJ2-3; TRBD2 agrees at 8 bases. The CDR3 length is 17 residues. Trimming removed 3 bases from V and 0 bases from J; junction bases left unmatched: 8. Germline CDR1 and CDR2: LNHNV and YYDKDF (reference sequence). DNA for the CDR3: TGTGCCACCAGCAGCGGTCTAGCGGGCCCTAGCACAGATACGCAGTATTTT. It translates to CATSSGLAGPSTDTQYF.

The V gene is TRBV19, the J gene TRBJ2-3; 8 bases line up with TRBD2. Germline assignment: CDR1 LNHDA and CDR2 SQIVND (reference sequence). Trimming took 3 bases from V and 3 from J; bases not matched to a gene: 2. The CDR3 spans 14 residues. CDR3 in amino acids: CASSIPGGTDTQYF. The CDR3 nucleotides read TGTGCCAGTAGTATCCCGGGAGGGACAGATACGCAGTATTTT.

V and J are TRBV18 and TRBJ2-2; TRBD1 agrees at 11 bases. The junction had 12 bases not matched to a gene; V was cut back by 6 bases and J by 6 bases. The CDR3 totals 17 residues. The germline CDR1 and CDR2 sequences are KGHSH and LQKENI. CDR3 loop: CASSPRGQGAPPGELFF. The CDR3 DNA reads as TGTGCCAGCTCTCCCCGCGGACAGGGGGCGCCTCCCGGGGAGCTGTTTTTT.

The genes are TRBV29-1 and TRBJ1-1, with 11 positions matching TRBD1. The V gene's germline CDR1 is SQVTM and CDR2 ANQGSEA. The CDR3 is 13 residues long. V was clipped by 7 bases and J by 4 bases; unmatched bases: 5. CDR3 region: CSGKGQGGTEAFF. In DNA form, the CDR3 reads TGCAGCGGAAAGGGACAGGGGGGCACTGAAGCTTTCTTT.

V and J are TRBV19 and TRBJ2-1; TRBD2 aligns across 14 bases. Trimming at V came to 3 bases and at J to 7 bases, leaving 5 bases not matched to a gene. The CDR3 is 16 amino acids. The germline gives CDR1 LNHDA, CDR2 SQIVND (reference sequence). This CDR3 reads CASSIGTSGRFNEQFF. CDR3 nucleotides: TGTGCCAGTAGTATCGGGACTAGCGGGAGATTTAATGAGCAGTTCTTC.

The CDR3 sequence: CASSIQRDTDTQYF. CDR3 bases: TGTGCCAGCAGTATACAGCGGGACACAGATACGCAGTATTTT. V is TRBV4-2 and J is TRBJ2-3; 7 nucleotides match TRBD2. Germline CDR1 and CDR2: LGHNA and YNFKEQ. J lost 2 bases, V lost 6 bases, and 5 bases had no gene match. The CDR3 extends over 14 amino acids.

This chain uses TRBV11-3 with TRBJ2-3; D perhaps matches TRBD2 (6 bases). Germline V gives CDR1 SGHNT, CDR2 YENEEA. Trimming removed 6 bases from V and 1 base from J, with 14 bases in between. This CDR3 contains 15 residues. As DNA, the CDR3 is TGTGCCAGCAGTCCTTCCGCGGGACGCACAGATACGCAGTATTTT. Its protein is CASSPSAGRTDTQYF. The full variable domain, rest sourced from reference TRBV11-3 and TRBJ2-3, is EAGVVQSPRYKIIEKKQPVAFWCNPISGHNTLYWYLQNLGQGPELLIRYENEEAVDDSQLPKDRFSAERLKGVDSTLKIQPAELGDSAVYLCASSPSAGRTDTQYFGPGTRLTVL.

V is TRBV4-3 and J is TRBJ2-1; TRBD2 aligns across 10 bases. Germline values: CDR1 LGHNA, CDR2 YSLEER. J lost 6 bases, V lost 1 base, and 9 bases had no gene match. CDR3 size: 17 residues. CDR3 DNA: TGCGCCAGCAGCCAAGGTTGGGGGACTAGCGTGGTCAATGAGCAGTTCTTC. It is translated as CASSQGWGTSVVNEQFF.

The J gene is TRBJ1-1, the V gene TRBV9; unclear D gene. The CDR3 is 13 residues long. V lost 4 bases and J 3 bases, leaving 10 bases between the germline ends. CDR1 SGDLS and CDR2 YYNGEE come from the germline V gene. The CDR3 nucleotides read TGTGCCAGCAGCCCTTGGGGAGACACTGAAGCTTTCTTT. Its translation is CASSPWGDTEAFF.